Listed below are T cell receptor beta chains from one sample, sequenced in a study of blood T cell repertoires in COVID-19. TCRdb's copy holds only in-frame clones and misses some; the assay was immunoSEQ multiplex PCR. The sample gives 170,000 or so clones, around 73% of which show up once; 17% is in the top ten. The sequencing input was PBMCs or T cells enriched from blood (not recorded which). The receptors here all came from a woman between 50 and 59 years old who had recovered from COVID-19. CDR3s include the opening cysteine and the closing phenylalanine or tryptophan. D genes are given only for firm matches. Some rows have no size entry. The others give once, few or many, or a class for an expanded clone.

d_gene: TRBD2; abundance: -; j_gene: TRBJ2-1; v_gene: TRBV28; CDR3aa: CASTLTSGRDNEQFF; CDR3nt: TGTGCCAGCACCCTCACTAGCGGGAGAGATAATGAGCAGTTCTTC
d_gene: -; abundance: -; j_gene: TRBJ2-7; v_gene: TRBV3-1/TRBV3-2; CDR3aa: CATQGFHEQYF; CDR3nt: TGTGCCACCCAGGGGTTCCACGAGCAGTACTTC
d_gene: TRBD1; abundance: -; j_gene: TRBJ2-7; v_gene: TRBV28; CDR3aa: CASSFVAGQVRYEQYF; CDR3nt: TGTGCCAGCAGTTTCGTGGCGGGACAGGTGAGATACGAGCAGTACTTC
d_gene: TRBD1; abundance: -; j_gene: TRBJ2-1; v_gene: TRBV6-5; CDR3aa: CASSYDWRAGGNEQFF; CDR3nt: TGTGCCAGCAGTTACGATTGGCGCGCAGGGGGCAATGAGCAGTTCTTC
d_gene: -; abundance: -; j_gene: TRBJ1-6; v_gene: TRBV27; CDR3aa: CASSGGLGNSPLHF; CDR3nt: TGTGCCAGCAGCGGGGGGCTAGGTAATTCACCCCTCCACTTT
d_gene: -; abundance: once; j_gene: TRBJ1-5; v_gene: TRBV4-1; CDR3aa: CASSQDAPRATPGEQPQHF; CDR3nt: TGCGCCAGCAGCCAAGATGCCCCCCGAGCGACACCAGGGGAGCAGCCCCAGCATTTT
d_gene: -; abundance: once; j_gene: TRBJ1-1; v_gene: TRBV5-1; CDR3aa: CASSLGQPNTEAFF; CDR3nt: TGCGCCAGCAGCTTGGGACAGCCAAACACTGAAGCTTTCTTT
d_gene: -; abundance: -; j_gene: TRBJ1-5; v_gene: TRBV18; CDR3aa: CASSPPGLNDQPQHF; CDR3nt: TGTGCCAGCTCACCACCGGGCCTTAACGATCAGCCCCAGCATTTT
d_gene: TRBD1; abundance: -; j_gene: TRBJ2-7; v_gene: TRBV18; CDR3aa: CASSPLAGTGRYYEQYF; CDR3nt: TGTGCCAGCTCACCACTCGCCGGGACAGGGAGATACTACGAGCAGTACTTC
d_gene: TRBD1; abundance: few; j_gene: TRBJ1-3; v_gene: TRBV9; CDR3aa: CASSGPGTVANTIYF; CDR3nt: TGTGCCAGCAGTGGACCGGGGACAGTGGCTAACACCATATATTTT
d_gene: -; abundance: -; j_gene: TRBJ2-1; v_gene: TRBV30; CDR3aa: CAWGTGHPIYNEQFF; CDR3nt: TGTGCCTGGGGCACAGGGCATCCAATCTACAATGAGCAGTTCTTC
d_gene: TRBD1; abundance: -; j_gene: TRBJ1-2; v_gene: TRBV12-3/TRBV12-4; CDR3aa: CASSTNRGGYTF; CDR3nt: TGTGCCAGCAGTACAAACAGGGGTGGCTACACCTTC
d_gene: TRBD2; abundance: -; j_gene: TRBJ2-3; v_gene: TRBV5-1; CDR3aa: CASSGGVTSGSSDTQYF; CDR3nt: TGCGCCAGCAGCGGAGGGGTAACTAGCGGGAGTAGTGATACGCAGTATTTT
d_gene: -; abundance: many; j_gene: TRBJ1-1; v_gene: TRBV3-1/TRBV3-2; CDR3aa: CASSQGRGTEAFF; CDR3nt: TGTGCCAGCAGCCAGGGAAGGGGGACTGAAGCTTTCTTT
d_gene: TRBD1; abundance: -; j_gene: TRBJ1-1; v_gene: TRBV15; CDR3aa: CATGQGRTEAFF; CDR3nt: TGTGCCACCGGACAGGGGAGGACTGAAGCTTTCTTT
d_gene: -; abundance: -; j_gene: TRBJ1-1; v_gene: TRBV7-9; CDR3aa: CASSPRAGTEAFF; CDR3nt: TGTGCCAGCAGCCCCCGGGCAGGGACTGAAGCTTTCTTT
d_gene: -; abundance: -; j_gene: TRBJ2-1; v_gene: TRBV19; CDR3aa: CASMVAGSEQFF; CDR3nt: TGTGCCAGCATGGTAGCCGGGAGTGAGCAGTTCTTC
d_gene: -; abundance: once; j_gene: TRBJ2-5; v_gene: TRBV11-3; CDR3aa: CASSLVLARQTQYF; CDR3nt: TGTGCCAGCAGCTTAGTTCTAGCGAGGCAGACCCAGTACTTC